These T cell receptor beta chains were read from a single sample in a study of blood T cell repertoires in COVID-19. Here immunoSEQ multiplex PCR was the method, and the copy in TCRdb shows in-frame clones only, minus some. The sample lists some 90,000 clones, about nine tenths occurring once. Sequencing was done on a sample of peripheral blood. The receptor source for this set is a man in his fifties or sixties with acute or convalescent COVID-19. The CDR3 runs from the conserved cysteine through the conserved F or W. Fields, in order: clone size, V gene, D gene, J gene, CDR3 DNA, CDR3 protein. The D gene is left open where the match is weak. Clone size is given for some rows only: seen once, a few or many times, or a class if the clone is expanded.

.	TRBV28	.	TRBJ2-7	TGTGCCAGCAGTTTCCTTGGACAGTCTTGGGAGCAGTACTTC	CASSFLGQSWEQYF
.	TRBV5-4	.	TRBJ1-4	TGTGCCAGCAGCTTGGACCCGGGACAAGTTAATGAAAAACTGTTTTTT	CASSLDPGQVNEKLFF
.	TRBV6-1	.	TRBJ1-1	TGTGCCAGCAGTGAGGGGGCAGCAGGGACCGCTTTCTTT	CASSEGAAGTAFF
.	TRBV30	TRBD2	TRBJ2-5	TGTGCCTGGAGTGTACGCGGGGGGCGTGAGACCCAGTACTTC	CAWSVRGGRETQYF
.	TRBV7-4	.	TRBJ2-6	TGTGCCAGCAGCTTAAGGGGTGCAGGGACTGGGGCCAACGTCCTGACTTTC	CASSLRGAGTGANVLTF
few	TRBV4-1	.	TRBJ1-5	TGCGCCAGCAGCCAACGTTCAGGAAAAAATAGCAATCAGCCCCAGCATTTT	CASSQRSGKNSNQPQHF
.	TRBV2	.	TRBJ1-2	TGTGCCAGCAGTGAACCTCCTTCCGGCTACACCTTC	CASSEPPSGYTF
.	TRBV4-1	.	TRBJ2-7	TGCGCCAGCAGCCAAGGAGGAGCAGGAGGCTACGAGCAGTACTTC	CASSQGGAGGYEQYF
.	TRBV5-1	.	TRBJ1-6	TGCGCCAGCAGCTTGGGAGGAGGGAAGAGTTCACCCCTCCACTTT	CASSLGGGKSSPLHF
.	TRBV28	TRBD2	TRBJ2-3	TGTGCCAGTGGTAAACTAGCGGGGGGGAATACGCAGTATTTT	CASGKLAGGNTQYF
.	TRBV11-2	.	TRBJ2-5	TGTGCCAGCAGCTTATATCACAGGGCGAAAGAGACCCAGTACTTC	CASSLYHRAKETQYF
once	TRBV14	.	TRBJ2-5	TGTGCCAGCAGCCAAGACTCTAGGGGGAAGGTGGAGACCCAGTACTTC	CASSQDSRGKVETQYF
.	TRBV5-1	TRBD1	TRBJ1-2	TGCGCCAGCAGCTTGGGGACAGGGGGCTTCTATGGCTACACCTTC	CASSLGTGGFYGYTF
.	TRBV7-9	TRBD2	TRBJ2-3	TGTGCCAGCAGCTTCCGGACCACTAGCGGGGTTCGGGATACGCAGTATTTT	CASSFRTTSGVRDTQYF
.	TRBV11-2	.	TRBJ1-6	TGTGCCAGCAGCTCACCCAGAATGAATAATTCACCCCTCCACTTT	CASSSPRMNNSPLHF
.	TRBV27	TRBD1	TRBJ2-7	TGTGCCAGCAGTGACAGGGGGGCCTACGAGCAGTACTTC	CASSDRGAYEQYF
.	TRBV5-1	TRBD1	TRBJ1-1	TGCGCCAGCGGCAAATCGGGACAGGTGAACACTGAAGCTTTCTTT	CASGKSGQVNTEAFF
.	TRBV7-9	TRBD2	TRBJ2-7	TGTGCCAGCAGCTTAGGACTAGCGGGCTACGAGCAGTACTTC	CASSLGLAGYEQYF
.	TRBV7-9	TRBD2	TRBJ2-7	TGTGCCAGCAGTCTAGCGGGGAGCTCCTACGAGCAGTACTTC	CASSLAGSSYEQYF
once	TRBV5-5	TRBD1	TRBJ2-5	TGTGCCAGCAGCTCCACATCCGGGACAGGGGATGGGACCCAGTACTTC	CASSSTSGTGDGTQYF
.	TRBV14	TRBD1	TRBJ2-1	TGTGCCAGCAGCCAAGATTTGGGACAGGGCCCCAATGAGCAGTTCTTC	CASSQDLGQGPNEQFF
.	TRBV4-3	TRBD1	TRBJ2-3	TGCGCCAGCAGCCGGGACAGGGGGCCGACAGATACGCAGTATTTT	CASSRDRGPTDTQYF
.	TRBV28	.	TRBJ1-4	TGTGCCAGCAGTTTAACCCCAGCAACTAATGAAAAACTGTTTTTT	CASSLTPATNEKLFF
.	TRBV29-1	.	TRBJ1-5	TGCAGCGTTGCGTCAGGGAATCAGCCCCAGCATTTT	CSVASGNQPQHF
.	TRBV9	TRBD2	TRBJ2-1	TGTGCCAGCAGCTCCCGACTAGCGAGCGATGAGCAGTTCTTC	CASSSRLASDEQFF
.	TRBV4-1	TRBD2	TRBJ2-3	TGCGCCAGCAGCCCAGGGACTAGCCAAAGCACAGATACGCAGTATTTT	CASSPGTSQSTDTQYF
.	TRBV7-9	.	TRBJ2-7	TGTGCCAGCAGCTTAGGCGGAGAGCAATCCTACGAGCAGTACTTC	CASSLGGEQSYEQYF
.	TRBV6-5	TRBD2	TRBJ2-2	TGTGCCAGCACGGCAGGGAGGGAAACCGGGGAGCTGTTTTTT	CASTAGRETGELFF
few	TRBV7-8	TRBD1	TRBJ1-1	TGTGCCAGCAGCTTGGGACAGGGGCTGAACACTGAAGCTTTCTTT	CASSLGQGLNTEAFF
once	TRBV5-1	.	TRBJ2-2	TGCGCCAGCAGCTTAACACAGGAAGGGACCGGGGAGCTGTTTTTT	CASSLTQEGTGELFF
.	TRBV7-9	TRBD2	TRBJ2-1	TGTGCCAGCAGCCCACGGGGGGGGCACTACAATGAGCAGTTCTTC	CASSPRGGHYNEQFF
.	TRBV18	TRBD2	TRBJ2-7	TGTGCCAGCTCACCACCCGCGGGAGGGCAGGAGCAGTACTTC	CASSPPAGGQEQYF
.	TRBV28	TRBD1	TRBJ2-1	TGTGCCAGCAGGCGGGGACAGGGAACGGCCTCCTACAATGAGCAGTTCTTC	CASRRGQGTASYNEQFF
.	TRBV5-6	TRBD2	TRBJ2-5	TGTGCCACCAAAAAGGGACTAGCTGAGAAGGAGACCCAGTACTTC	CATKKGLAEKETQYF